This T cell receptor (beta chain) was obtained from a study of beta chain features in type 1 diabetes. Study summary: Comparable age, gender and cell yields were observed in patients relative to healthy donors.

A word on this clone: Its antigen is undetermined.

The CDR3 runs 14 residues. V dropped 5 bases and J dropped 4 bases, with 14 bases sitting between them. Per germline, CDR1 SGHTA and CDR2 FQGNSA. Expressed TCRB transcripts were sequenced because the entire RNA isolate underwent reverse transcription. Libraries were prepared by immunoSEQ multiplex PCR; TCRdb keeps only in-frame clonotypes and omits some of them. Among hundreds of thousands of clones listed, 11% to 15% were seen once. Study-level findings and limits: Moderate yet significant TCRB CDR3 shortening was seen in Type 1 diabetes patients in all four CD4+ subsets.

This chain connects TRBV7-2 to TRBJ1-2; no reliable D call. This TCR derives from a young man with type 1 diabetes. The sample consisted of naive CD4+ T cells from blood. DNA for the CDR3: TGTGCCAGCAGCCGACCCGGAGGGAGCTATGGCTACACCTTC. This gives the protein CASSRPGGSYGYTF.